The next 13 T cell receptor beta chains were all read from a single sample in a study of spatial heterogeneity in lung cancer (dated by TCRdb to the late 2010s). The time point tag for this specimen amounts to: sample taken at primary tumor resection. Without any cell sorting, TCR sequencing was performed on whole RNA extracted either from tumor and nontumor lung tissue or from cryopreserved PBMC samples. The protocol used for the library was 5' RACE. Sequencing was performed on a NextSeq 500. Using fastp at Q25 and MiXCR, TCRdb reprocessed the public reads and kept productive beta chains. Each record represents a unique CDR3 protein, reported with the most common genes and DNA among its rows. The sample table lists more than 35,000 distinct CDR3 sequences, less than 5.5% of them with a count of one. The ten largest account for approximately 25% of the sample. The sequencing used PBMCs, collected at surgery. The source is a female donor with early-stage non-small cell lung cancer.

This clonotype was counted many times. The rearrangement links TRBV29-1 to TRBJ1-3; D perhaps matches TRBD1 (6 bases). CDR1 and CDR2 from the germline V gene are SQVTM and ANQGSEA. The CDR3 is 12 amino acids. In DNA form, the CDR3 reads TGCAGTGGGGGACATACTGGAAACACCATATATTTT. This gives the protein CSGGHTGNTIYF. Drawing the rest from reference TRBV29-1 and TRBJ1-3, the complete variable domain is SAVISQKPSRDICQRGTSLTIQCQVDSQVTMMFWYRQQPGQSLTLIATANQGSEATYESGFVIDKFPISRPNLTFSTLTVSNMSPEDSSIYLCSGGHTGNTIYFGEGSWLTVV.

This clonotype has a count of ten or more. The chain employs TRBV7-6 and TRBJ1-2, with 8 bases that match TRBD1. The junction had 14 bases not matched to a gene; V was cut back by 5 bases and J by 6 bases. Germline assignment: CDR1 SGHVS and CDR2 FNYEAQ. This CDR3 contains 16 residues. The CDR3 sequence is CASSPQVTGDLDGYTF. The CDR3 nucleotides read TGTGCCAGCAGCCCCCAGGTGACAGGGGATTTAGATGGCTACACCTTC.

At least ten counts were recorded for this clonotype. The chain couples TRBV12-3 or TRBV12-4 to TRBJ2-5; possibly TRBD2 for D (5 bases). Trimming left V 7 bases short and J 7 bases short, with 19 bases between. The CDR3 has 14 amino acids. CDR3 in amino acids: CASTNTGWRGTQYF. The CDR3 nucleotides read TGTGCCAGCACTAATACGGGATGGCGAGGGACCCAGTACTTC.

This clonotype has ten or more counts. CDR3 protein: CAISGGQNYGYTF. The CDR3 region has the DNA TGTGCCATCAGTGGGGGACAGAACTATGGCTACACCTTC. The V gene is TRBV10-3, the J gene TRBJ1-2; 7 positions agree with TRBD1. The CDR3 length is 13 residues. The junction had 1 base not matched to a gene; V was cut back by 4 bases and J by 2 bases. The germline CDR1 and CDR2 sequences are ENHRY and SYGVKD.

This clonotype was picked up many times. This sequence joins TRBV9 and TRBJ1-1; D possibly corresponds to TRBD1 (5 bases). In germline, CDR1 is SGDLS, CDR2 YYNGEE. CDR3 length: 15 residues. The V and J ends lost 0 bases and 0 bases respectively, with 9 bases between them. The CDR3 region is CASSVVPGLNTEAFF. CDR3 DNA: TGTGCCAGCAGCGTAGTGCCAGGGCTGAACACTGAAGCTTTCTTT.

J is TRBJ2-6 and V is TRBV10-2; 8 bases agree with TRBD1. The germline gives CDR1 WSHSY, CDR2 SAAADI. This CDR3 is 22 amino acids long. After removal of 4 bases from V and 2 bases from J, the junction contained 22 bases not matched to a gene. The CDR3 spells CASSGGRSGQGGYSAGANVLTF. The CDR3 region has the DNA TGCGCCAGCAGTGGGGGGAGGTCTGGACAGGGAGGATACTCGGCTGGGGCCAACGTCCTGACTTTC.

This chain uses TRBV20-1 with TRBJ1-2; 12 nucleotides line up with TRBD1. CDR3 size: 18 residues. Germline trimming cut 2 bases from V and 1 base from J; bases unmatched to any gene: 11. Germline values: CDR1 DFQATT, CDR2 SNEGSKA (reference sequence). CDR3 DNA: TGCAGTGCTAGATTCATGCTCGGGACAGGGGGCGTTAACTATGGCTACACCTTC. Protein sequence: CSARFMLGTGGVNYGYTF.

This clonotype was observed many times. The J gene is TRBJ2-1, the V gene TRBV2; 14 bases line up with TRBD2. Unmatched junction bases numbered 2, after V lost 6 bases and J lost 7 bases. Germline V gene lookup returns CDR1 SNHLY and CDR2 FYNNEI. The CDR3 spans 14 residues. CDR3 region: CASRRTSGGNEQFF. Here the CDR3 DNA reads TGTGCCAGCAGAAGGACTAGCGGGGGGAATGAGCAGTTCTTC.

The V gene is TRBV28, the J gene TRBJ2-7; 8 nucleotides match TRBD1. The junction had 1 base not matched to a gene; V was cut back by 6 bases and J by 3 bases. Germline CDR1 reads MDHEN; CDR2 reads SYDVKM. The CDR3 totals 12 residues. The CDR3 loop reads CASRTGGYEQYF. The CDR3 nucleotides are TGTGCCAGCAGAACAGGGGGCTACGAGCAGTACTTC.

At least ten counts were recorded for this clonotype. The chain links TRBV20-1 to TRBJ1-1, with TRBD1 matching over 8 bases. V lost 6 bases to trimming and J lost 5 bases; unmatched junction nucleotides: 8. This CDR3 contains 13 residues. Germline CDR1 reads DFQATT; CDR2 reads SNEGSKA (reference sequence). CDR3 residues: CSALQTGETEAFF. CDR3 DNA: TGCAGTGCGCTACAGACAGGGGAAACTGAAGCTTTCTTT.

This clonotype was seen at least ten times. The J gene is TRBJ2-1, the V gene TRBV10-3; 7 nucleotides line up with TRBD1. The CDR3 has 14 amino acids. The V and J ends lost 3 bases and 9 bases, in that order; junction bases with no gene match: 8. Germline loops: CDR1 ENHRY, CDR2 SYGVKD. The CDR3 DNA is TGTGCCATCAGTGACCCCGGTAGGGGGCGTGAGCAGTTCTTC. It codes for CAISDPGRGREQFF.

The chain links TRBV19 to TRBJ1-3, with 7 bases aligning to TRBD1. CDR1 is LNHDA and CDR2 is SQIVND in the germline V gene (reference sequence). The CDR3 runs to 15 residues. The junction had 6 bases not matched to a gene; V was cut back by 7 bases and J by 0 bases. The CDR3 reads CASMTGSNSGNTIYF. Here the CDR3 DNA reads TGTGCCAGTATGACAGGGAGCAACTCTGGAAACACCATATATTTT.

This clonotype was observed many times. The rearrangement joins TRBV20-1 to TRBJ1-2; 7 bases agree with TRBD1. The CDR3 is 14 residues long. Per germline, CDR1 DFQATT and CDR2 SNEGSKA (reference sequence). The J segment lost 5 bases and the V segment lost 2 bases, leaving 8 bases of the junction unmatched. The CDR3 nucleotides read TGCAGTGCTAGATACAGGGGATGGAGATATGGCTACACCTTC. The encoded protein is CSARYRGWRYGYTF.